Listed below are T cell receptor beta chains from one sample, sequenced in a study of blood T cell repertoires in COVID-19. Sequenced by immunoSEQ multiplex PCR; TCRdb stores in-frame clones only, minus some. The sample has a few hundred thousand clones; less than 95% are singletons. Sequencing input: PBMCs or T cells enriched from blood (not recorded which). Receptor source: a man between 18 and 35 years old who had recovered from COVID-19. The conserved cysteine and the conserved F or W are not part of the CDR3 here. Only some rows state a clone size, as once, few, many or a class for expanded clones.

j_gene | v_gene | abundance | CDR3aa
TRBJ1-1 | TRBV5-1 | . | ASSPNREGVAF
TRBJ1-1 | TRBV6-5 | . | ASTRTGVGTEAF
TRBJ1-5 | TRBV7-8 | . | ASSDRWANQPQH
TRBJ1-5 | TRBV4-1 | . | ASSPGVGLGNQPQH
TRBJ1-5 | TRBV28 | . | ASKLDRGLGQPQH
TRBJ2-1 | TRBV28 | . | ASTTKTRAHYNEQF
TRBJ2-6 | TRBV30 | . | AWGSGANVLT
TRBJ1-2 | TRBV9 | . | ASSVVSGVNYGYT
TRBJ2-5 | TRBV5-4 | . | ASSLGSGQLGETQY
TRBJ1-1 | TRBV5-1 | . | ASSSFTGTANTEAF
TRBJ2-7 | TRBV18 | . | ASSPRREHEQY
TRBJ1-4 | TRBV5-8 | . | ASSLGVTGTTNEKLF
TRBJ2-2 | TRBV4-1 | . | ASSPLAGNTGELF
TRBJ1-4 | TRBV5-8 | . | ASSLTGHSEKLF
TRBJ1-4 | TRBV12-2 | . | ASRFPGAGTGGEKLF
TRBJ1-5 | TRBV6-2/TRBV6-3 | . | ASSLPPGQPQH
TRBJ1-1 | TRBV30 | . | AWSVTGFGTEAF
TRBJ1-4 | TRBV2 | once | ASSGDSATNEKLF
TRBJ1-1 | TRBV5-4 | . | ASSSSGQGGNTEAF
TRBJ1-2 | TRBV7-9 | once | ASSLNRGEGGYT
TRBJ1-2 | TRBV3-1/TRBV3-2 | . | ASRRGTDYGYT
TRBJ2-1 | TRBV6-4 | . | ASSDSTGTGGNEQF
TRBJ1-2 | TRBV4-1 | once | ASSHHIKGDTRANYGYT
TRBJ2-7 | TRBV3-1/TRBV3-2 | . | ASSRTPGTGHEQY
TRBJ1-5 | TRBV5-6 | . | ASSPTGYSNQPQH
TRBJ1-6 | TRBV18 | . | ASSSNNRGLNSPLH
TRBJ2-2 | TRBV7-2 | . | ASSLAGGNTGELF
TRBJ2-1 | TRBV7-8 | . | ASSSESYNEQF
TRBJ1-3 | TRBV27 | . | ASKSDRGFGNTIY
TRBJ2-7 | TRBV11-2 | . | ASSSGTGLGEQY
TRBJ2-5 | TRBV28 | once | ASSFLGANQETQY
TRBJ1-5 | TRBV24-1 | . | ATMTGTGFNSNQPQH
TRBJ1-4 | TRBV12-3/TRBV12-4 | . | ASSWTGEEKLF
TRBJ1-6 | TRBV27 | . | ASSSQGAAPLH
TRBJ2-1 | TRBV19 | . | ASSPGGGLAGVEQF
TRBJ2-5 | TRBV5-4 | once | ASSLLEQGVQETQY
TRBJ1-2 | TRBV2 | . | ASSLRGDGYGYT
TRBJ2-7 | TRBV6-5 | . | ASSAQGGEQY
TRBJ2-1 | TRBV3-1/TRBV3-2 | . | ASSQGRGLNEQF
TRBJ1-1 | TRBV27 | . | ASRSFLAAEAF
TRBJ1-4 | TRBV9 | . | ASSASMSTNEKLF
TRBJ2-1 | TRBV7-8 | few | ASSLDLGDEQF
TRBJ1-2 | TRBV2 | . | ASRPTGAANYGYT
TRBJ1-5 | TRBV6-1 | . | ASSANLGGSVNNQPQH
TRBJ1-1 | TRBV19 | . | ASNDYRGLNTEAF
TRBJ2-7 | TRBV7-8 | . | ASSRTVTYEQY
TRBJ2-2 | TRBV24-1 | few | ATSDSGTGELF
TRBJ1-6 | TRBV27 | . | ASSTRPGGNSPLH
TRBJ2-5 | TRBV7-8 | . | ASSLEEGGPTETQY
TRBJ1-2 | TRBV2 | . | ASRQGDGTGYT
TRBJ2-7 | TRBV12-1 | . | ASSFASEFAYEQY
TRBJ1-5 | TRBV25-1 | . | ASSDSQGKGQPQH